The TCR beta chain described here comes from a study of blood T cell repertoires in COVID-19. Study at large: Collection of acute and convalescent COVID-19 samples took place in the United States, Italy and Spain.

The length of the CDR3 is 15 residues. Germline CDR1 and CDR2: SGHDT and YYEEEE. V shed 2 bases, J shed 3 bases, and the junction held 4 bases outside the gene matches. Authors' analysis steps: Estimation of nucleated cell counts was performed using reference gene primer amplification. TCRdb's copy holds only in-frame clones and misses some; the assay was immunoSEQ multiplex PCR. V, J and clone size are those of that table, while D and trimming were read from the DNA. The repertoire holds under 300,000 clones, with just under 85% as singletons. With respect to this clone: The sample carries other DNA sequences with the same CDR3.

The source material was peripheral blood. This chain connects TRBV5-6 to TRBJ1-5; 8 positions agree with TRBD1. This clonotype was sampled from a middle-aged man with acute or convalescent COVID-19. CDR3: CASSLGQGPNQPQHF. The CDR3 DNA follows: TGTGCCAGCAGCTTAGGACAGGGACCCAATCAGCCCCAGCATTTT.